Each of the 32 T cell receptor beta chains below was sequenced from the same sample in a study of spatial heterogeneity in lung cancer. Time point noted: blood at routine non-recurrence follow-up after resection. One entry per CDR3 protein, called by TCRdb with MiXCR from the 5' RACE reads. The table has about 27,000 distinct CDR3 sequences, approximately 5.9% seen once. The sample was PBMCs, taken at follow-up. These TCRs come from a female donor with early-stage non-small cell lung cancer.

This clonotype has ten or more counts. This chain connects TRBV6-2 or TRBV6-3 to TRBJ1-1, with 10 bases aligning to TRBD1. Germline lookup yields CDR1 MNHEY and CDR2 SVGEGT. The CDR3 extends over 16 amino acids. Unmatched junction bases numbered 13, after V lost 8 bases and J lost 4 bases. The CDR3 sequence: CASSNPGQGRFTEAFF. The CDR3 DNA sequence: TGTGCCAGCTCAAATCCGGGACAGGGGCGGTTCACTGAAGCTTTCTTT.

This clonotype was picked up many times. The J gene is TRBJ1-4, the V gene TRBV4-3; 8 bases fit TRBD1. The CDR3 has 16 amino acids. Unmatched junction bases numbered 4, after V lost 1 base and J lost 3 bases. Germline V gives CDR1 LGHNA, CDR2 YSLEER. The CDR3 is CASSQGTGLANEKLFF. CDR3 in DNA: TGCGCCAGCAGCCAAGGGACAGGGCTGGCTAATGAAAAACTGTTTTTT.

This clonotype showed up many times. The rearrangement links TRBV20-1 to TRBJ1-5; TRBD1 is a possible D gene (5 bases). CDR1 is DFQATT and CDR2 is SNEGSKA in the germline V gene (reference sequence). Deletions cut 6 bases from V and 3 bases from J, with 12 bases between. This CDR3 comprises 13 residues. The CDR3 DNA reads TGCAGTGCCGCTGCGGGGGACAATCAGCCCCAGCATTTT. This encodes CSAAAGDNQPQHF.

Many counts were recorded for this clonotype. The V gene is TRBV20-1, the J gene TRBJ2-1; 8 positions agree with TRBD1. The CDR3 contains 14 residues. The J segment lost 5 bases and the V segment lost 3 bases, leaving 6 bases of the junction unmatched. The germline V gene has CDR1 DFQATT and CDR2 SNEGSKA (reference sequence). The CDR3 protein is CSASRDRSNNEQFF. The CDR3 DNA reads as TGCAGTGCTAGCCGGGACAGGAGCAACAATGAGCAGTTCTTC.

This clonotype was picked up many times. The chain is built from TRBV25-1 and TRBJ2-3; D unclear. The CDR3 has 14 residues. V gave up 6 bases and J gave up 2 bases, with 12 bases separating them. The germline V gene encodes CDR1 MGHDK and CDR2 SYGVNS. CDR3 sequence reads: CASRGWQLTDTQYF. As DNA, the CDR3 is TGTGCCAGCAGAGGGTGGCAGCTCACAGATACGCAGTATTTT.

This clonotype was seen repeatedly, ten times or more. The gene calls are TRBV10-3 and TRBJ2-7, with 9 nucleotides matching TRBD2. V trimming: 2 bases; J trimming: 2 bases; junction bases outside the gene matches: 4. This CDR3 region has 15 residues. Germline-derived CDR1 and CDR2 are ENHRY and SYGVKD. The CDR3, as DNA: TGTGCCATCAGTGAGCCGTCTAGCGGGGCCTACGAGCAGTACTTC. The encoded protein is CAISEPSSGAYEQYF.

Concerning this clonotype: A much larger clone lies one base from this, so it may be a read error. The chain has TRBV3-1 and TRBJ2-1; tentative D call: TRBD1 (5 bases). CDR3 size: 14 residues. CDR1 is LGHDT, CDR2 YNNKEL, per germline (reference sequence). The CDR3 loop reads CASSRMDTNNEPFF. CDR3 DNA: TGTGCCAGCAGCCGAATGGACACCAACAATGAGCCGTTCTTC.

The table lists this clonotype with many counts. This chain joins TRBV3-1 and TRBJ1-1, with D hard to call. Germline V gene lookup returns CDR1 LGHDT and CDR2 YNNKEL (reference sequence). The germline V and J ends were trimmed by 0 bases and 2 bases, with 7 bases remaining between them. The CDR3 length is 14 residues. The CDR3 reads CASSQEVSNTEAFF. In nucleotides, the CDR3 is TGTGCCAGCAGCCAAGAAGTAAGTAACACTGAAGCTTTCTTT.

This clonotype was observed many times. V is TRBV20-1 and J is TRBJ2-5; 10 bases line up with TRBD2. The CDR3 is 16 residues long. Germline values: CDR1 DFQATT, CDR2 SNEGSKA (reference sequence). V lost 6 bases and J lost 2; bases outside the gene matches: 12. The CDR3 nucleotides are TGCAGTGCCCAAAACCCTAGCGGGAGACGGCAAGAGACCCAGTACTTC. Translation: CSAQNPSGRRQETQYF.

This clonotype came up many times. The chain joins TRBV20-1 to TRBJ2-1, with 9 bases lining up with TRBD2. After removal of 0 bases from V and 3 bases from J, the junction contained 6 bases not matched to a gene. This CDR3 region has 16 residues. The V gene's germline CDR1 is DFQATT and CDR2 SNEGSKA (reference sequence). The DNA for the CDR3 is TGCAGTGCTAGAGATCAGAAAGCGGGAGGCTACAATGAGCAGTTCTTC. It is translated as CSARDQKAGGYNEQFF.

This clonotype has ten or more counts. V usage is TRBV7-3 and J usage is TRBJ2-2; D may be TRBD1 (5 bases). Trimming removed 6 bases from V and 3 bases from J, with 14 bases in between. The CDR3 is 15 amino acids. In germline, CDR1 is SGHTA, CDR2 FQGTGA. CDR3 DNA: TGTGCCAGCAGGCCCCAGGGTGGACACACCGGGGAGCTGTTTTTT. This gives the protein CASRPQGGHTGELFF.

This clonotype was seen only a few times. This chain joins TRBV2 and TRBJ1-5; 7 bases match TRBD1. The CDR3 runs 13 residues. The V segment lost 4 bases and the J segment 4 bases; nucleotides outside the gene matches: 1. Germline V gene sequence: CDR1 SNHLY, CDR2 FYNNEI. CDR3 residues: CASSVTGNQPQHF. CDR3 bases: TGTGCCAGCAGTGTGACAGGGAATCAGCCCCAGCATTTT.

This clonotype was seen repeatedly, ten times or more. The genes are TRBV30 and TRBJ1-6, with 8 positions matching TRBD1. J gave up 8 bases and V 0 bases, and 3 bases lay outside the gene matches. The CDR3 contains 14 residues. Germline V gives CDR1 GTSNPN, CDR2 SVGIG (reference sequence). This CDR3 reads CAWSVGQGDSPLHF. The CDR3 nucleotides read TGTGCCTGGAGTGTTGGACAGGGCGATTCACCCCTCCACTTT.

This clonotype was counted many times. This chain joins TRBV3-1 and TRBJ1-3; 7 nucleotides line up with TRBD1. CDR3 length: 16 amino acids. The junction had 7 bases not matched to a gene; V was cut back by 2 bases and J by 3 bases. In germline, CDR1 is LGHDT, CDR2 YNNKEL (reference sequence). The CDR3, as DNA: TGTGCCAGCAGCCAAACGGAGGGGGCGTTTGGAAACACCATATATTTT. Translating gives CASSQTEGAFGNTIYF.

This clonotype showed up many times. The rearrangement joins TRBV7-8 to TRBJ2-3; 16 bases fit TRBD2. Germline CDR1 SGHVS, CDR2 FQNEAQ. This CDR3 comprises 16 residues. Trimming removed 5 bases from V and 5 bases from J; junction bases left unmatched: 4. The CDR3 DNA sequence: TGTGCCAGCAGCCTGGGACTAGCGGGGGGGCAAGATACGCAGTATTTT. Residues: CASSLGLAGGQDTQYF.

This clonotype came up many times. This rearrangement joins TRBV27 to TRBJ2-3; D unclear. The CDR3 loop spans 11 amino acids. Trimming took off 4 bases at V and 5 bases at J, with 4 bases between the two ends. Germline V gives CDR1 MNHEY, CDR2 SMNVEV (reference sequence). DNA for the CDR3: TGTGCCAGCAGTTATTTAGATACGCAGTATTTT. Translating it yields CASSYLDTQYF.

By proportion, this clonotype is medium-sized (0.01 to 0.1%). The CDR3 bases are TGCAGTGCTATAGAGCGGGGCGACGAGCAGTACTTC. Its translation is CSAIERGDEQYF. V is TRBV20-1 and J is TRBJ2-7, with TRBD2 matching over 7 bases. CDR3 size: 12 residues. The germline gives CDR1 DFQATT, CDR2 SNEGSKA (reference sequence). V gave up 4 bases and J gave up 5 bases; unmatched junction bases: 5.

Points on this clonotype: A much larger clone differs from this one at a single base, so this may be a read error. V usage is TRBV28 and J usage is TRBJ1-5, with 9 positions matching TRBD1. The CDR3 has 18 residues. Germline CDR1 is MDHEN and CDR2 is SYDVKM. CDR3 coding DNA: TGTGCCAGCAGAAGACTGGGACAGGGCCTGGACATCACACAGCCCCGGCATTTT. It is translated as CASRRLGQGLDITQPRHF.

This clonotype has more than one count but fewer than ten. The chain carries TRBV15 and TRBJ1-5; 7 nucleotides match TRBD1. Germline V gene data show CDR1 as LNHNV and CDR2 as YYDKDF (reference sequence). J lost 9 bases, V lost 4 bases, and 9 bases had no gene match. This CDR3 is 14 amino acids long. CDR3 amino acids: CATSTGDSAGPQHF. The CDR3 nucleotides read TGTGCCACCAGCACGGGGGACAGCGCCGGGCCCCAGCATTTT.

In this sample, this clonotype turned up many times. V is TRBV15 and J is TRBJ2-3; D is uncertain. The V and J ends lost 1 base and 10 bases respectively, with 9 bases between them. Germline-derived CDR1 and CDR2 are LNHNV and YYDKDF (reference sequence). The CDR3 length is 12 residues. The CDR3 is CATSRVGRPQYF. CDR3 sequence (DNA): TGTGCCACCAGCAGAGTTGGCAGGCCGCAGTATTTT.

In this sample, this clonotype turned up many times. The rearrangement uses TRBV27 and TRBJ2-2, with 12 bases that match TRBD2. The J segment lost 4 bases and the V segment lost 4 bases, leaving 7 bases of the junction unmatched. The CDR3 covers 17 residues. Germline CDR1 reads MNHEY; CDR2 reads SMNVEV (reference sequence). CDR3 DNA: TGTGCCAGCAGTTACACTAGCGGGGGGATCGGCACCGGGGAGCTGTTTTTT. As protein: CASSYTSGGIGTGELFF.

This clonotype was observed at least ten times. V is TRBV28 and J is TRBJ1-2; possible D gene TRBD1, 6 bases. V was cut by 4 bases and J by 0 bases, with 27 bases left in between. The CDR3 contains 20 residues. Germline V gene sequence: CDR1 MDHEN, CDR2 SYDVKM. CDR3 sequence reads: CASSSNYATTWDTANYGYTF. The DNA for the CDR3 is TGTGCCAGCAGTTCCAATTACGCAACCACCTGGGACACCGCTAACTATGGCTACACCTTC.

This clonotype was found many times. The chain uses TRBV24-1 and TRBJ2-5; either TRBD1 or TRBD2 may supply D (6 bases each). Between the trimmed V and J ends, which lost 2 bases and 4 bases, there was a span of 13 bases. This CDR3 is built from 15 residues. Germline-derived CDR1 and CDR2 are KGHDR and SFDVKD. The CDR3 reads CATSDSHGGGETQYF. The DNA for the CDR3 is TGTGCCACCAGTGATTCCCATGGAGGGGGAGAGACCCAGTACTTC.

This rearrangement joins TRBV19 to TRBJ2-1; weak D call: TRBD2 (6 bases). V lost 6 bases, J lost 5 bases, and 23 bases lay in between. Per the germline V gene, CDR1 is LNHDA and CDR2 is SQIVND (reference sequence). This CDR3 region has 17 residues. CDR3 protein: CASRRGGRISRDNEQFF. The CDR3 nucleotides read TGTGCCAGTAGGCGGGGAGGAAGGATTTCCCGGGACAATGAGCAGTTCTTC.

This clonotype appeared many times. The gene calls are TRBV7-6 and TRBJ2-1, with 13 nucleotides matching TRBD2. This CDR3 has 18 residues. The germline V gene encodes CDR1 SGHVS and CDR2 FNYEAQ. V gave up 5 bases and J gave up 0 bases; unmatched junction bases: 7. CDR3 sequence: CASSGTSGASFSYNEQFF. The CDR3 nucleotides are TGTGCCAGCAGCGGGACTAGCGGGGCATCGTTCTCCTACAATGAGCAGTTCTTC.

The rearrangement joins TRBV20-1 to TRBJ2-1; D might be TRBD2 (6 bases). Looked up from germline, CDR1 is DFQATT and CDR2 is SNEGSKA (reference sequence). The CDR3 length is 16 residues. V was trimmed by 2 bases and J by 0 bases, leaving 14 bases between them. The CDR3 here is CSARWGKTSSYNEQFF. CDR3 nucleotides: TGCAGTGCTAGATGGGGTAAGACTAGCTCCTACAATGAGCAGTTCTTC.

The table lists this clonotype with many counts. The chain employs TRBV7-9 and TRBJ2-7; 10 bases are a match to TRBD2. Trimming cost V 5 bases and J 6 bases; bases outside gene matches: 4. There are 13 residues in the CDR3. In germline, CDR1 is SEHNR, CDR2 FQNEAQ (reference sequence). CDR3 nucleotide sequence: TGTGCCAGCAGCCCCAGGACTAGCGGCGAGCAGTACTTC. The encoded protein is CASSPRTSGEQYF.

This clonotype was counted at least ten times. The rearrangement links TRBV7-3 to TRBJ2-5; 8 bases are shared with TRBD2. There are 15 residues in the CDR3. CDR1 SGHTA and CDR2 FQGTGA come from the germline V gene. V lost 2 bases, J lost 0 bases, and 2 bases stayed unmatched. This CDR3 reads CASSLAGGYQETQYF. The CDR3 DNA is TGTGCCAGCAGCTTAGCGGGGGGTTACCAAGAGACCCAGTACTTC.

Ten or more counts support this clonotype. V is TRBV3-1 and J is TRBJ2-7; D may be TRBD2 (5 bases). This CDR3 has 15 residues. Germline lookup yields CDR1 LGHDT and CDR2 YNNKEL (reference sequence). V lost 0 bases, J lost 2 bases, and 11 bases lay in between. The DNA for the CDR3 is TGTGCCAGCAGCCAAGATATAACTAGAACCTACGAGCAGTACTTC. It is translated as CASSQDITRTYEQYF.

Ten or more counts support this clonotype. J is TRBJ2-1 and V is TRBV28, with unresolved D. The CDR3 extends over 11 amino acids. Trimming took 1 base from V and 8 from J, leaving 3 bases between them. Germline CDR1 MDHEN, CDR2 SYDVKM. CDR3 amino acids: CASSLFHEQFF. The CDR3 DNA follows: TGTGCCAGCAGTTTATTTCATGAGCAGTTCTTC.

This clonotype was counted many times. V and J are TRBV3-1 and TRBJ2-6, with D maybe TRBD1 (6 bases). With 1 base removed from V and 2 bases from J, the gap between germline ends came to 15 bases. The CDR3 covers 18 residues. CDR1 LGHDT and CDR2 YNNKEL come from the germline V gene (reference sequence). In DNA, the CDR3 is TGTGCCAGCAGCCAAGTCCTACAGGGTTACGCTGGGGCCAACGTCCTGACTTTC. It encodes CASSQVLQGYAGANVLTF.

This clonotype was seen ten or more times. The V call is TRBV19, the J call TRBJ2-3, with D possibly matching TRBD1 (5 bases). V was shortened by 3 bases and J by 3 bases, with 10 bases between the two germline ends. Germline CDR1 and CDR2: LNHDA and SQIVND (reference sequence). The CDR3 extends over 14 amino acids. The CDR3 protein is CASSMYQGTDTQYF. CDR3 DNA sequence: TGTGCCAGTAGTATGTACCAGGGAACAGATACGCAGTATTTT.